Listed here is a single T cell receptor (beta chain). Antigen unknown. This entry belongs to a study of shared clonotypes between healthy human individuals. Study-level findings and limits: The study found lower generation probabilities in non-shared clonotypes than in those shared by all four donors. The study drew on few donors, limiting represented genetic and exposure-history diversity.

At a deep level, the assay was run. Some clones are missing from TCRdb's copy, which holds only in-frame ones; the method was immunoSEQ multiplex PCR. The sample consists of around 1.4 million clones, less than 99% of them appearing once. This sequence was found in a young man in good health. Sequenced material: naive CD4+ T cells sorted from blood. Specified subset: CD45RA+ positively selected.

The CDR3: CASGREKRANEQFF. The CDR3 DNA follows: TGTGCCAGCGGGAGGGAGAAGAGGGCCAATGAGCAGTTCTTC. The gene calls are TRBV2 and TRBJ2-1, with 7 positions matching TRBD2. V lost 8 bases and J lost 6; bases outside the gene matches: 10. Germline loops: CDR1 SNHLY, CDR2 FYNNEI. The CDR3 extends over 14 amino acids. Combining the CDR3 with reference TRBV2 and TRBJ2-1 gives the whole variable domain EPEVTQTPSHQVTQMGQEVILRCVPISNHLYFYWYRQILGQKVEFLVSFYNNEISEKSEIFDDQFSVERPDGSNFTLKIRSTKLEDSAMYFCASGREKRANEQFFGPGTRLTVL.